This TCR beta chain is drawn from a study of cytomegalovirus exposure and HLA in healthy donors. Study-wide findings and caveats: Researchers left out some V segments, among them TRBV6-2 and TRBV6-3, as indistinguishable. It emerged from a later analysis that several of the most significant clusters appeared to be linked to common viral pathogens.

In the PCR, 60 Vbeta and 13 Jbeta primers were used. This table comes from immunoSEQ multiplex PCR, and its TCRdb copy is limited to in-frame clones, with some not included. The sample features 150,000 to 200,000 clones, with about 6.5% in its top ten. With V trimmed by 4 bases and J by 6 bases, 14 bases remained unmatched. This CDR3 is built from 16 residues. Germline V gene sequence: CDR1 GTSNPN, CDR2 SVGIG (reference sequence). Details on this clone: Antigen: not known.

The source of this sequence is a man aged 25 to 40 in good health and CMV-seronegative. The sample was PBMCs. The V and J genes are TRBV30 and TRBJ2-5; TRBD2 agrees at 10 bases. The CDR3 DNA reads as TGTGCCTGGAATCGACTAGCGGGCACCGGGGGCAAGACCCAGTACTTC. Encoded protein: CAWNRLAGTGGKTQYF. The full variable domain, completed using reference TRBV30 and TRBJ2-5, is SQTIHQWPATLVQPVGSPLSLECTVEGTSNPNLYWYRQAAGRGLQLLFYSVGIGQISSEVPQNLSASRPQDRQFILSSKKLLLSDSGFYLCAWNRLAGTGGKTQYFGPGTRLLVL.